A selection of T cell receptor beta chains follows, all from one sample in a study of CD8 T cells in ankylosing spondylitis. MiXCR was run by TCRdb on the 5' RACE reads, yielding one entry per CDR3 protein. The data contain about 390,000 distinct CDR3 sequences, approximately 20% of them singletons. The source material was blood, either unsorted or a sorted T cell fraction (not recorded which). These receptor sequences come from a male donor with ankylosing spondylitis. CDR3s leave out the opening cysteine and the closing phenylalanine or tryptophan. The D gene is left open where the match is weak.

D gene	V gene	J gene	CDR3 protein
-	TRBV28	TRBJ2-7	ASTLRTGTYEQY
TRBD1	TRBV20-1	TRBJ2-3	SASSQGAISSTDTQY
-	TRBV5-1	TRBJ2-5	ASSLDIQETQY
TRBD1	TRBV20-1	TRBJ2-2	SAPTGRYFANTGELF
TRBD2	TRBV20-1	TRBJ2-3	SARVGPGLATDTQY
TRBD1	TRBV5-1	TRBJ1-5	ASSLDGDRASQPQH
-	TRBV7-2	TRBJ1-5	ASSSGLPSQPQH
-	TRBV4-2	TRBJ2-1	ASSRARKGGYYNEQF
TRBD1	TRBV7-2	TRBJ1-1	ASSATPGTVNTEAF
TRBD1	TRBV5-1	TRBJ2-2	ASSRTGPGELF
-	TRBV19	TRBJ1-4	ASSIRVAGEKLF
-	TRBV6-6	TRBJ2-7	ASSIRLEDEQY
-	TRBV7-9	TRBJ2-7	ASSKESYEQY
-	TRBV4-2	TRBJ2-7	ASSPLRGGRNELY
-	TRBV28	TRBJ2-7	ASSSAATGGYEQY
TRBD1	TRBV5-1	TRBJ2-2	ATSRGTGRTGELF
TRBD1	TRBV5-1	TRBJ2-3	ASSRDGQGRADTQY
TRBD1	TRBV5-1	TRBJ2-7	ASSLRQGGGYEQY
TRBD1	TRBV20-1	TRBJ2-1	SAWGRGPGNEQF
-	TRBV6-1	TRBJ2-1	ASSEATNEQF
TRBD1	TRBV5-1	TRBJ2-2	ASSLIPGQVTGELF
TRBD1	TRBV20-1	TRBJ2-7	SAPRTGADEQY